This T cell receptor (beta chain) is from a study of blood T cell repertoires in COVID-19. Study-level information: Specimens from acute and convalescent COVID-19 originated in the United States, Italy and Spain.

Under the authors' procedure: Estimation of nucleated cell counts relied on the amplification of reference gene primers. TCRdb's table, derived via immunoSEQ multiplex PCR, lists solely in-frame clones and lacks some. V and J calls and clone size are copied from that table; D and trimming were computed from the DNA. The sample consists of about 150,000 clones, approximately 83% of them appearing once. J lost 1 base, V lost 3 bases, and 6 bases had no gene match. Germline loops: CDR1 LNHDA, CDR2 SQIVND (reference sequence). CDR3 length equals 15 residues. This chain uses TRBV19 with TRBJ2-7; 7 bases match TRBD2. The specimen was peripheral blood. The TCR originated in a woman aged 55-69 years with acute or convalescent COVID-19. The CDR3 reads CASSMWGGISYEQYF. CDR3 DNA: TGTGCCAGTAGTATGTGGGGAGGGATATCCTACGAGCAGTACTTC. The full variable domain, rest sourced from reference TRBV19 and TRBJ2-7, is DGGITQSPKYLFRKEGQNVTLSCEQNLNHDAMYWYRQDPGQGLRLIYYSQIVNDFQKGDIAEGYSVSREKKESFPLTVTSAQKNPTAFYLCASSMWGGISYEQYFGPGTRLTVT.